This T cell receptor beta chain was identified in a study of CD8 T cells in Susac syndrome. It was with random hexamers that roughly 0.45 to 1 ug RNA was reverse transcribed. TCRdb re-analysed the immunoSEQ multiplex PCR reads in MiXCR, keeping a single row per CDR3 protein. The sample carries some 180,000 distinct CDR3 sequences, roughly 92% recorded once. Trimming at V came to 4 bases and at J to 7 bases, leaving 2 bases not matched to a gene. This CDR3 has 12 amino acids. Germline V gene lookup returns CDR1 SGHRS and CDR2 YFSETQ. The chain couples TRBV5-1 to TRBJ2-7, with 10 bases lining up with TRBD1. The TCR sequence derives from a human donor in good health. Material for sequencing was CD4+ T cells from PBMCs. This CDR3 is CASSRTGGEQYV. The CDR3 region has the DNA TGCGCCAGCAGCCGGACAGGGGGTGAGCAGTACGTC.